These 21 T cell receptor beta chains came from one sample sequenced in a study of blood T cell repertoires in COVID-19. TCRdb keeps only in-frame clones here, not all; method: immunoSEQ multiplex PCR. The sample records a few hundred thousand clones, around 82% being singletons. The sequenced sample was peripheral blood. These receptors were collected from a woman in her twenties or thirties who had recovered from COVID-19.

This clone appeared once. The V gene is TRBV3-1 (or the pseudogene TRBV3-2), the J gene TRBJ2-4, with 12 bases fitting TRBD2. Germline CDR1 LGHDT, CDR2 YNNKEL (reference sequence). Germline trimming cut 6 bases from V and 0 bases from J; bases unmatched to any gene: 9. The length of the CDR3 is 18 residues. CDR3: CASSLGTSGPLAKNIQYF. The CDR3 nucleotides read TGTGCCAGCAGTCTTGGGACTAGCGGGCCGCTAGCCAAAAACATTCAGTACTTC.

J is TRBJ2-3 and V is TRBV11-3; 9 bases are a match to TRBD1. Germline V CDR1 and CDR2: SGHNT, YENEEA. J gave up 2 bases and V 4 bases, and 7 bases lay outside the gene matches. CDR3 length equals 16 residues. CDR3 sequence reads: CASSSTGTGPTDTQYF. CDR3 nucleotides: TGTGCCAGCAGCTCCACCGGGACAGGGCCCACAGATACGCAGTATTTT. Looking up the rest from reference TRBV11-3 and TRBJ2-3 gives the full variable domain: EAGVVQSPRYKIIEKKQPVAFWCNPISGHNTLYWYLQNLGQGPELLIRYENEEAVDDSQLPKDRFSAERLKGVDSTLKIQPAELGDSAVYLCASSSTGTGPTDTQYFGPGTRLTVL.

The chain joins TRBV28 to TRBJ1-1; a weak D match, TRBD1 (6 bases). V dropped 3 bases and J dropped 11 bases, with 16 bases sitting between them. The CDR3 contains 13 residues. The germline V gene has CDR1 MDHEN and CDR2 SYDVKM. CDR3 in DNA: TGTGCCAGCAGTTTGGACCCGGGACACGGGGCTTTCTTT. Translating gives CASSLDPGHGAFF.

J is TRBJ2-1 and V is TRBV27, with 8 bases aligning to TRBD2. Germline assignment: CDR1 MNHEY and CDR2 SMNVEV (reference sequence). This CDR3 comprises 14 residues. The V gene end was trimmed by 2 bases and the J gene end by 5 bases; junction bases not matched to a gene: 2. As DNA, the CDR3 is TGTGCCAGCAGTTTACGCGGGAGGAACAATGAGCAGTTCTTC. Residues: CASSLRGRNNEQFF.

This chain's CDR3 is CASSPPLSGRVRETQYF. The CDR3 DNA follows: TGTGCCAGCTCACCACCGTTGAGCGGGAGGGTCCGGGAGACCCAGTACTTC. This chain joins TRBV18 and TRBJ2-5; 10 bases are shared with TRBD2. With V trimmed by 0 bases and J by 5 bases, 9 bases remained unmatched. The CDR3 spans 17 residues. Germline V gene lookup returns CDR1 KGHSH and CDR2 LQKENI.

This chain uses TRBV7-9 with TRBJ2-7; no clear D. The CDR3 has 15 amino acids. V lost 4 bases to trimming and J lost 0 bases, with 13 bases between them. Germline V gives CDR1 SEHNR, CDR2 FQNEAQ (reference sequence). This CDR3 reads CASSYQAGSSYEQYF. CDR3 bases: TGTGCCAGCAGCTATCAGGCAGGTTCCTCCTACGAGCAGTACTTC.

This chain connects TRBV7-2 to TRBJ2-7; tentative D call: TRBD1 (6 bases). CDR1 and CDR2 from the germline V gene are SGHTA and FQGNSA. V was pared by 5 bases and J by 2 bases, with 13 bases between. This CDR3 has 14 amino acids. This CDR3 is CASSPRTVPYEQYF. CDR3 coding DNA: TGTGCCAGCAGCCCACGGACAGTTCCCTACGAGCAGTACTTC.

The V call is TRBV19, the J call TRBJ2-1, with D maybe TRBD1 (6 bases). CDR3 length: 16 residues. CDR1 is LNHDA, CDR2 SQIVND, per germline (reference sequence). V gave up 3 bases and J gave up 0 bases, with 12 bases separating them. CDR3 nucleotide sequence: TGTGCCAGTAGTATCAAGCAGGGGCGCTCCTACAATGAGCAGTTCTTC. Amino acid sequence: CASSIKQGRSYNEQFF.

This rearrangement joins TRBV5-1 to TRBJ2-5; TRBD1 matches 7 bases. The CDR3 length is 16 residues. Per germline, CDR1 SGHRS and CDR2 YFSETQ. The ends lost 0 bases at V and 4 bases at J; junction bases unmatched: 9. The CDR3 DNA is TGCGCCAGCAGCTTGGGGGACAGAACAGAACTAGAGACCCAGTACTTC. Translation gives CASSLGDRTELETQYF.

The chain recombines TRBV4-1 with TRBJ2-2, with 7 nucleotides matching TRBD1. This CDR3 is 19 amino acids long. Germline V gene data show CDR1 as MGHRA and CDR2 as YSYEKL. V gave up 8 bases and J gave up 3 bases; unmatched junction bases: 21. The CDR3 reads CASPEPPSTGAPDTGELFF. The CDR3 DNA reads TGCGCCAGCCCGGAACCCCCCTCAACAGGGGCGCCGGACACCGGGGAGCTGTTTTTT.

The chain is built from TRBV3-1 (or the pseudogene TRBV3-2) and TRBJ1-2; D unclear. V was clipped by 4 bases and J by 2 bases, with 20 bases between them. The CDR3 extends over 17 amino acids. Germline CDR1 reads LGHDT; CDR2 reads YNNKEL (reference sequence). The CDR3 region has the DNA TGTGCCAGCAGCCCTCATGCGATGGAGGGAGGCAACTATGGCTACACCTTC. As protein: CASSPHAMEGGNYGYTF.

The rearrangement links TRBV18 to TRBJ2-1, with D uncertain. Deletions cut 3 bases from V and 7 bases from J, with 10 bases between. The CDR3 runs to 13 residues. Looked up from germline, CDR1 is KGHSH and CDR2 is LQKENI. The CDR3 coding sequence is TGTGCCAGCTCACCGCGTACAGAGAATGAGCAGTTCTTC. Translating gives CASSPRTENEQFF.

The CDR3 here is CASIRSSRNEQFF. The CDR3 nucleotides read TGTGCCAGCATCCGCTCTAGTAGGAATGAGCAGTTCTTC. The rearrangement uses TRBV28 and TRBJ2-1; D is unresolved. V was pared by 7 bases and J by 7 bases, with 14 bases between. CDR3 size: 13 residues. Germline V CDR1 and CDR2: MDHEN, SYDVKM.

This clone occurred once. CDR3 DNA: TGTGCCAGCAGCTGGGGACTAGCGGGAGCGGGAGATACGCAGTATTTT. It encodes CASSWGLAGAGDTQYF. This rearrangement joins TRBV7-2 to TRBJ2-3; 14 nucleotides match TRBD2. CDR1 SGHTA and CDR2 FQGNSA come from the germline V gene. The CDR3 runs 16 residues. Losses at the gene ends were 4 bases for V and 5 bases for J; bases not matched to a gene: 5. Full variable domain (missing parts from reference TRBV7-2 and TRBJ2-3): GAGVSQSPSNKVTEKGKDVELRCDPISGHTALYWYRQSLGQGLEFLIYFQGNSAPDKSGLPSDRFSAERTGGSVSTLTIQRTQQEDSAVYLCASSWGLAGAGDTQYFGPGTRLTVL.

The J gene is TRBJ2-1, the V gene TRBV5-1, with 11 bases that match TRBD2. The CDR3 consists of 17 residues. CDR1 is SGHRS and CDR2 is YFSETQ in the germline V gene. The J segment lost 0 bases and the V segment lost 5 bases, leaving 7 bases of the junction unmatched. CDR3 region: CASSRVSGRDSYNEQFF. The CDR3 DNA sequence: TGCGCCAGCAGTCGGGTTAGCGGGAGGGACTCCTACAATGAGCAGTTCTTC.

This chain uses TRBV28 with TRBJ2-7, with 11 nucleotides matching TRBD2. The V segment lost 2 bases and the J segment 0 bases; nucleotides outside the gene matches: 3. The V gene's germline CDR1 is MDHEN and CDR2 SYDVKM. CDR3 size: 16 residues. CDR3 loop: CASSLTGTSGSYEQYF. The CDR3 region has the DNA TGTGCCAGCAGTTTAACCGGGACTAGCGGCTCCTACGAGCAGTACTTC. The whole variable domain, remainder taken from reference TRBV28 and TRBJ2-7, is DVKVTQSSRYLVKRTGEKVFLECVQDMDHENMFWYRQDPGLGLRLIYFSYDVKMKEKGDIPEGYSVSREKKERFSLILESASTNQTSMYLCASSLTGTSGSYEQYFGPGTRLTVT.

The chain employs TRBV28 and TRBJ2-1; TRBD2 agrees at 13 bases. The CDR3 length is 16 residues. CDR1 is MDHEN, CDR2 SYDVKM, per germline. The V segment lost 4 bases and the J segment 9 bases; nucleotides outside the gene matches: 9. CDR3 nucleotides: TGTGCCAGCAGTTCCCTACTAGCGGGAGGGCCGGTTGAGCAGTTCTTC. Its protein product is CASSSLLAGGPVEQFF. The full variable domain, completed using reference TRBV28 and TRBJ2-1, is DVKVTQSSRYLVKRTGEKVFLECVQDMDHENMFWYRQDPGLGLRLIYFSYDVKMKEKGDIPEGYSVSREKKERFSLILESASTNQTSMYLCASSSLLAGGPVEQFFGPGTRLTVL.

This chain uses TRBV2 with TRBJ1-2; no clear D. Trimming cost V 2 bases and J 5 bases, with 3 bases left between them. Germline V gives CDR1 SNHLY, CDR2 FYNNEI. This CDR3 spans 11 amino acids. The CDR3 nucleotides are TGTGCCAGCAGTGAATCATATGGCTACACCTTC. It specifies CASSESYGYTF.

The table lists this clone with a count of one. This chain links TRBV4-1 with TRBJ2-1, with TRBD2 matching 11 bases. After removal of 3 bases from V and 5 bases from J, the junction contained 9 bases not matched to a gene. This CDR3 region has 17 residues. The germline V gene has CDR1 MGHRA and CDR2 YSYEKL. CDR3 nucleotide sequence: TGCGCCAGCAGCCACAACACCGGGGGACTAGCGGACAATGAGCAGTTCTTC. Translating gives CASSHNTGGLADNEQFF.

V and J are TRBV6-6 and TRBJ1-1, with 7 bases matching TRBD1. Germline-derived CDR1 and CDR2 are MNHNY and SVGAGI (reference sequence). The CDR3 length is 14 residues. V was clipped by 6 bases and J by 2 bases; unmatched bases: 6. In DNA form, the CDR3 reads TGTGCCAGCAGCCACGGGACAGACAACACTGAAGCTTTCTTT. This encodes CASSHGTDNTEAFF.

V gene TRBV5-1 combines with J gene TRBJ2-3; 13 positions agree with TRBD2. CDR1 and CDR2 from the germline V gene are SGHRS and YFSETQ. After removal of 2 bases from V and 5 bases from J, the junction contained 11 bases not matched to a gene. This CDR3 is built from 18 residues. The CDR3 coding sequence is TGCGCCAGCAGCTTATCCGGACTAGCGGGAGCCGGAGGAGATACGCAGTATTTT. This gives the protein CASSLSGLAGAGGDTQYF.